The T cell receptor (beta chain) under discussion was sequenced for a study of metastatic and nonmetastatic thyroid tumors. Thyroid surgery was preceded by no treatment in any patient. TCRdb called clones again from the PCR reads with MiXCR. This sample has under 30,000 clones; 20% occur once, and the top ten carry about 43%. Germline V gives CDR1 DFQATT, CDR2 SNEGSKA (reference sequence). Trimming removed 5 bases at V and 4 bases at J, with 6 bases between. The CDR3 covers 11 residues. The material sequenced was blood. The rearrangement uses TRBV20-1 and TRBJ1-3, with no clear D. The receptor was isolated from a female donor with papillary thyroid cancer or a benign thyroid nodule (not recorded which). Some clones in this sample may be carry-over from other donors' samples. The CDR3 region has the DNA TGCAGTGCTCTACACGGAAACACCATATATTTT. Amino acids: CSALHGNTIYF.